This passage covers 12 T cell receptor beta chains from one sample sequenced in a study of blood T cell repertoires in COVID-19 (dated by TCRdb to the early 2020s). The library was built by means of the immunoSEQ multiplex PCR assay. TCRdb retrieved this table from immuneACCESS and kept in-frame rearrangements only. Not all clones are present; in checked studies, unresolved V genes account for under half, and no reason is known for the remainder. Across this sample there are around 180,000 clones, with roughly four fifths seen only once. Of the sample, about an eighth is held by the ten largest clones. Sequencing was carried out using PBMCs or T cells enriched from blood (not recorded which). The origin of the receptors is a man between 50 and 59 years old who had recovered from COVID-19.

The chain is built from TRBV5-1 and TRBJ1-1, with 10 bases aligning to TRBD1. V lost 4 bases, J lost 0 bases, and 9 bases stayed unmatched. The CDR3 has 17 amino acids. In germline, CDR1 is SGHRS, CDR2 YFSETQ. This CDR3 reads CASSGSRDRGLNTEAFF. The CDR3 DNA reads TGCGCCAGCAGCGGGTCCCGGGACAGGGGACTGAACACTGAAGCTTTCTTT.

The rearrangement links TRBV7-2 to TRBJ1-5; D is unclear. The germline V gene encodes CDR1 SGHTA and CDR2 FQGNSA. The V gene lost 4 bases and the J gene lost 0 bases, with 7 bases spanning the gap. This CDR3 is built from 14 residues. The CDR3 reads CASSSILSNQPQHF. In DNA, the CDR3 is TGTGCCAGCAGCTCTATACTTAGCAATCAGCCCCAGCATTTT.

The V call is TRBV9, the J call TRBJ2-2; tentatively, D is TRBD2 (6 bases). The CDR3 covers 18 residues. Trimming took off 0 bases at V and 4 bases at J, with 19 bases between the two ends. Germline V gives CDR1 SGDLS, CDR2 YYNGEE. CDR3 in amino acids: CASSVAPLSGVGTGELFF. CDR3 DNA: TGTGCCAGCAGCGTAGCCCCCTTGTCGGGGGTTGGCACCGGGGAGCTGTTTTTT.

V gene TRBV5-5 combines with J gene TRBJ1-2; no clear D. V lost 0 bases and J lost 1, with 7 bases in between. The CDR3 contains 14 residues. In germline, CDR1 is SGHKS, CDR2 YYEKEE (reference sequence). This CDR3 is CASSLARINYGYTF. CDR3 in DNA: TGTGCCAGCAGCTTGGCCAGGATTAACTATGGCTACACCTTC.

The chain uses TRBV3-1 (or the pseudogene TRBV3-2) and TRBJ2-7; D unresolved. The CDR3 is 11 amino acids. CDR1 is LGHDT and CDR2 is YNNKEL in the germline V gene (reference sequence). Trimming shortened V by 5 bases and J by 6 bases, and 8 bases separated the two germline ends. The CDR3, as DNA: TGTGCCAGCAGCATTCTAATCGAGCAGTACTTC. Residues: CASSILIEQYF.

The genes are TRBV3-1 (or the pseudogene TRBV3-2) and TRBJ1-2, with TRBD1 matching over 7 bases. The germline V gene has CDR1 LGHDT and CDR2 YNNKEL (reference sequence). The CDR3 totals 13 residues. V trimming: 8 bases; J trimming: 14 bases; junction bases outside the gene matches: 17. The CDR3 region has the DNA TGTGCCAGCCATAGAACAGGGGCCCTAGTCAAAACCTTC. This sequence encodes CASHRTGALVKTF.

The chain employs TRBV3-1 (or the pseudogene TRBV3-2) and TRBJ2-7, with 12 bases matching TRBD2. V lost 5 bases to trimming and J lost 3 bases; unmatched junction nucleotides: 8. CDR1 and CDR2 from the germline V gene are LGHDT and YNNKEL (reference sequence). This CDR3 region has 16 residues. This chain's CDR3 is CASSVQLAGGSYEQYF. CDR3 nucleotides: TGTGCCAGCAGCGTCCAACTAGCGGGGGGCAGCTACGAGCAGTACTTC.

This clone was seen just once. V is TRBV27 and J is TRBJ1-5; 9 bases are shared with TRBD1. With V trimmed by 5 bases and J by 6 bases, 8 bases remained unmatched. The CDR3 loop spans 15 amino acids. CDR1 MNHEY and CDR2 SMNVEV come from the germline V gene (reference sequence). The CDR3 nucleotides are TGTGCCAGCAGTCCGACCCACAGGGGGCTTCAGCCCCAGCATTTT. Amino acid sequence: CASSPTHRGLQPQHF.

This clone was recorded a few times. The chain employs TRBV7-2 and TRBJ2-7; 10 bases map to TRBD2. Germline CDR1 is SGHTA and CDR2 is FQGNSA. Trimming at V came to 1 base and at J to 10 bases, leaving 10 bases not matched to a gene. The CDR3 runs to 15 residues. CDR3 residues: CASSLGTLAGESQYF. For the CDR3, the DNA is TGTGCCAGCAGCTTAGGGACCCTAGCGGGGGAGAGTCAGTACTTC.

The chain links TRBV11-2 to TRBJ2-7, with no clear D. The CDR3 contains 14 residues. Trimming took off 1 base at V and 3 bases at J, with 10 bases between the two ends. Germline CDR1 reads SGHAT; CDR2 reads FQNNGV. CDR3 sequence reads: CASSLGGLGYEQYF. The CDR3 DNA sequence: TGTGCCAGCAGCTTAGGCGGATTGGGCTACGAGCAGTACTTC.

The genes are TRBV11-2 and TRBJ1-2; 7 positions agree with TRBD1. V shed 5 bases and J 5 bases; nucleotides not matched to a gene: 14. The CDR3 spans 16 residues. CDR1 and CDR2 from the germline V gene are SGHAT and FQNNGV. CDR3 protein: CASSPGTAKGPYGYTF. CDR3 DNA sequence: TGTGCCAGCAGCCCGGGGACAGCGAAGGGCCCATATGGCTACACCTTC.

The chain links TRBV2 to TRBJ1-4; no definite D call. The CDR3 totals 14 residues. CDR1 and CDR2 from the germline V gene are SNHLY and FYNNEI. The V gene lost 2 bases and the J gene lost 7 bases, with 11 bases spanning the gap. CDR3: CASSEFTPREKLFF. CDR3 DNA sequence: TGTGCCAGCAGTGAATTTACTCCTCGTGAAAAACTGTTTTTT.